The source of this T cell receptor beta chain is a study of human thymus T cells. As concerns this clone: Its cognate antigen is unknown.

Each of the donors was a healthy Finnish infant who was undergoing open corrective cardiac surgery for congenital heart defects. A roughly 0.45-1 mL peripheral blood aliquot was taken intraoperatively from four of eight donors. Study-wide points: Thymic and blood repertoires appeared to show biased V and J gene usage.

Per the germline V gene, CDR1 is GTSNPN and CDR2 is SVGIG (reference sequence). Trimming removed 5 bases from V and 10 bases from J; junction bases left unmatched: 1. The CDR3 consists of 11 residues. Sequencing was performed with immunoSEQ multiplex PCR; in TCRdb, only in-frame clones are kept and a portion is missing. Of tens of thousands of clones listed, around 94% are singletons. This chain joins TRBV30 and TRBJ1-6; TRBD1 agrees at 8 bases. The receptor comes from a boy under two years old with a congenital heart defect but otherwise immunologically healthy. Sequenced: blood. For the CDR3, the DNA is TGTGCCTGGGGACAGGGCTCACCCCTCCACTTT. Translated: CAWGQGSPLHF.